This T cell receptor (beta chain) was observed in a study of blood T cell repertoires in COVID-19 (TCRdb year 2020). Study-level background: Samples from collaborators originated in the United States, Italy and Spain and spanned both the acute and convalescent phases of COVID-19. The material from the prospective study consisted of cDNA or gDNA derived from T cells, B-cell-depleted T cells, or PBMCs. The dataset comprised deeply sampled blood TCRbeta repertoires from subjects exposed to, actively infected with, or recovered from COVID-19. The repertoires were released in a freely available public database meant as a resource for research on the immune response to SARS-CoV-2. The samples were drawn from two sources: the first 160 participants of the ongoing ImmuneRACE study, and 1,000 to 1,500 subjects contributed by 6 global collaborators. Nearly every sample came with metadata listing a de-identified subject ID, COVID-19 status, age in years and sex. Where available, HLA class I and class II types were obtained from metadata supplied by the sample provider rather than from assay-based typing.

The immunoSEQ Assay, a bias-controlled multiplex PCR, was used to amplify TCRbeta CDR3 regions from genomic DNA. The study's processing was this. Nucleated cell counts per sample were estimated from amplification of reference gene primers within the assay. To quantify the absolute abundance of each unique TCRbeta CDR3 rearrangement, sequence reads were collapsed and filtered. For each sample, productive Simpson clonality was calculated by taking the square root of Simpson's diversity index across productive rearrangements. Drawn from immuneACCESS, this table holds only the in-frame rearrangements with V and J called that TCRdb kept. Clones are partly lost; checked studies trace under half to an unresolved V gene and leave the rest unexplained. That table furnishes V, J and clone size, whereas the DNA furnished D and trimming. Present in this sample are about 55,000 clones, approximately 84% of which were seen just once. The ten largest clonotypes hold less than 15% of the sample.

The germline V gene specifies KGHSH as CDR1 and LQKENI as CDR2. Spanning cysteine to phenylalanine, the CDR3 consists of 13 amino acids. Left in the record is the CDR3 DNA by itself, 39 bases read in frame from the first base. Trimming at the junction amounts to 6 bases on V and 11 bases on J, and the germline ends lie 16 bases apart. Turning to this clone: The specificity of this receptor is unknown. Base qualities are missing; no much larger clone stands one base away.

Each collaborating institution followed its own protocols to collect whole blood in K2EDTA tubes. For TCRbeta analysis, collaborator samples were shipped as frozen whole blood, as isolated PBMCs, or as DNA extracted from either sample type. Broader findings and caveats from the paper: Clinical and demographic metadata were provided uncurated, with the amount varying by source and participant.

This TCR was sampled from a man between 65 and 80 years old with acute or convalescent COVID-19. The specimen sequenced was peripheral blood. The V and J segments used are TRBV18 and TRBJ2-2, with a tentative D gene TRBD1 over 6 matching bases. The CDR3 region reads CASSPSYGGELFF. Read as DNA, the sequence is TGTGCCAGCTCCCCTTCGTATGGGGGCGAGCTGTTTTTT.